These 2 T cell receptor beta chains were all obtained from the same sample, sequenced in a study of T cell changes during pregnancy in multiple sclerosis. The protocol was immunoSEQ multiplex PCR, while the TCRdb copy is restricted to in-frame clones and leaves out a portion. The top ten hold around 2.4% of the sample, which has under 70,000 clones, 75% to 95% seen once. The sequencing here drew on peripheral blood, taken in the third trimester of pregnancy. The receptors shown here come from a female donor in good health, enrolled as a control in a pregnancy study.

This chain joins TRBV5-4 and TRBJ2-3; D perhaps matches TRBD2 (6 bases). Germline V gene lookup returns CDR1 SGHNT and CDR2 YYREEE (reference sequence). The CDR3 spans 16 residues. The V gene lost 0 bases and the J gene lost 5 bases, with 16 bases spanning the gap. This CDR3 reads CASSLAERVSGDTQYF. In DNA, the CDR3 is TGTGCCAGCAGCTTGGCCGAGCGGGTTAGTGGAGATACGCAGTATTTT.

The CDR3 region is CASIKGEVGLAEAFF. CDR3 in DNA: TGTGCCAGCATCAAGGGGGAAGTTGGCCTCGCTGAAGCTTTCTTT. J is TRBJ1-1 and V is TRBV2; D is possibly TRBD1 (6 bases). Per the germline V gene, CDR1 is SNHLY and CDR2 is FYNNEI. This CDR3 has 15 amino acids. The V and J ends lost 7 bases and 6 bases respectively, with 21 bases between them.